This T cell receptor beta chain was profiled in a study of cytomegalovirus exposure and HLA in healthy donors. General study findings and limits: Accounts indicate the classifier identified cytomegalovirus status with strong specificity and sensitivity. Most TCR sequences were seen very rarely across donors, but some public TCRs occurred in many.

The junction had 11 bases not matched to a gene; V was cut back by 0 bases and J by 7 bases. The V gene's germline CDR1 is LGHNA and CDR2 YNFKEQ. This CDR3 spans 18 amino acids. Remarks on this clone: The antigen remains undetermined.

Method: immunoSEQ multiplex PCR; TCRdb's copy keeps in-frame clones and lacks some. The sample contains under 250,000 clones, about 87% of which appear only once. The clonotype comes from a man in his late teens or twenties in good health and CMV-seronegative. V and J are TRBV4-2 and TRBJ2-1; 11 nucleotides match TRBD2. Specimen: PBMCs. The CDR3 is CASSQESVPGLAENEQFF. In nucleotides, the CDR3 is TGTGCCAGCAGCCAAGAATCTGTACCGGGACTAGCGGAAAATGAGCAGTTCTTC.